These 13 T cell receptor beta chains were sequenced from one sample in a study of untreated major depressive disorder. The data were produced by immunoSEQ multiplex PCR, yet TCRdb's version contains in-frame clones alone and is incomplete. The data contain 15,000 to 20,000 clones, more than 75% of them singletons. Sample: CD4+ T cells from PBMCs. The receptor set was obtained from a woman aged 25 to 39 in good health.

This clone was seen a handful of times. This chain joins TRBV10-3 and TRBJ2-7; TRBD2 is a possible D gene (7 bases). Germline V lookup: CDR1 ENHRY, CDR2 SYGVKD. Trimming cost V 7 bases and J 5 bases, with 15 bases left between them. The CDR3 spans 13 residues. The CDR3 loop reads CAIKGGGPNEQYF. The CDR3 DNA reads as TGTGCCATCAAAGGGGGAGGGCCAAACGAGCAGTACTTC.

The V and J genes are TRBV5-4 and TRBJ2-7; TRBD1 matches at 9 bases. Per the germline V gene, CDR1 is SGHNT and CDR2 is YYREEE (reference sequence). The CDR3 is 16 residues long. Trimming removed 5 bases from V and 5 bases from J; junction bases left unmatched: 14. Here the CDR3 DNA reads TGTGCCAGCAGGTCTGAACTGGACAGGGGAGGGAACGAGCAGTACTTC. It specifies CASRSELDRGGNEQYF.

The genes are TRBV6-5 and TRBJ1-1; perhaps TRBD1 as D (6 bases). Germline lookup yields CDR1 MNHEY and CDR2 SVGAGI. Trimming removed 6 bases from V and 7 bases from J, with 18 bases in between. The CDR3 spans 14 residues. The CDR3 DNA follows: TGTGCCAGCAGATTCGACAGGAAAACTATTGAAGCTTTCTTT. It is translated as CASRFDRKTIEAFF.

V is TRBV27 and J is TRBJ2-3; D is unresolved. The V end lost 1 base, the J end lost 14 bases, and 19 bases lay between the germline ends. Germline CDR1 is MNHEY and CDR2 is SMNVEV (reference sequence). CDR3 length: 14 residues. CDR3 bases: TGTGCCAGCAGTTTATACGCCTCTGTGCCGCGTTGGTATTTT. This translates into CASSLYASVPRWYF.

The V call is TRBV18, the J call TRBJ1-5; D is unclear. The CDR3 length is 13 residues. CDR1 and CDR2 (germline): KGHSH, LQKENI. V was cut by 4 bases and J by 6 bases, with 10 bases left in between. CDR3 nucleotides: TGTGCCAGCTCACGGACGATCGGTCAGCCCCAGCATTTT. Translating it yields CASSRTIGQPQHF.

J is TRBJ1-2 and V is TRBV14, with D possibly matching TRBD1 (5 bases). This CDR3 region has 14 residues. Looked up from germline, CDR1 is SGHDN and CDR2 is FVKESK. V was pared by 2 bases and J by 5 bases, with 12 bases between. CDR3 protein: CASSQLMGGYGYTF. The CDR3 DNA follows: TGTGCCAGCAGCCAACTAATGGGGGGATATGGCTACACCTTC.

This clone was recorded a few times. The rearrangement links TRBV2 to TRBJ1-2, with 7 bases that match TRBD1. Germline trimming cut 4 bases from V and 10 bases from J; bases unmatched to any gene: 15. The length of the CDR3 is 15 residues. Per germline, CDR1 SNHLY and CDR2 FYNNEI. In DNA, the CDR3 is TGTGCCAGCAGTGTTCCCGACAGGGCTTCTTGGGACTACACCTTC. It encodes CASSVPDRASWDYTF.

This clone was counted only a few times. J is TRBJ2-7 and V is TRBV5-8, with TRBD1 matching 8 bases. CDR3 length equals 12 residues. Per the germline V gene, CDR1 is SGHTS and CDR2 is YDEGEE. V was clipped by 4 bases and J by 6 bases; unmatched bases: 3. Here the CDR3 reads CASSPDRGEQYF. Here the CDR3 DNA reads TGTGCCAGCAGCCCTGACAGGGGCGAGCAGTACTTC.

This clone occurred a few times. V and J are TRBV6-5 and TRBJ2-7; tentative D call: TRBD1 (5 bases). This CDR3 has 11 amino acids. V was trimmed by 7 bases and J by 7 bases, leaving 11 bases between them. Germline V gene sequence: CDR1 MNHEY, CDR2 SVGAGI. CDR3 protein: CASTAGREQYF. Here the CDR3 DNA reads TGTGCCAGCACCGCAGGGCGGGAGCAGTACTTC.

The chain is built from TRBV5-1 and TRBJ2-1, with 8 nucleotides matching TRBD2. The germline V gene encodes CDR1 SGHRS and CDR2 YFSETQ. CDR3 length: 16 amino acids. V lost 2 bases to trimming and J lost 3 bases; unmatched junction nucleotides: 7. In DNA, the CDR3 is TGCGCCAGCAGCTTTGCACTAGCGGCAGTCTACAATGAGCAGTTCTTC. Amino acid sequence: CASSFALAAVYNEQFF. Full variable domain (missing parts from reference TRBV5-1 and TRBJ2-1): KAGVTQTPRYLIKTRGQQVTLSCSPISGHRSVSWYQQTPGQGLQFLFEYFSETQRNKGNFPGRFSGRQFSNSRSEMNVSTLELGDSALYLCASSFALAAVYNEQFFGPGTRLTVL.

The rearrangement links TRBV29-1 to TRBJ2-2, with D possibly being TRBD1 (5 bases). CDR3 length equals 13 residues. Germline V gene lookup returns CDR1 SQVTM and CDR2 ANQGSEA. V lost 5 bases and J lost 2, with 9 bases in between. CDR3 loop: CSVQQVNTGELFF. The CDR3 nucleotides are TGCAGCGTTCAACAGGTTAACACCGGGGAGCTGTTTTTT.

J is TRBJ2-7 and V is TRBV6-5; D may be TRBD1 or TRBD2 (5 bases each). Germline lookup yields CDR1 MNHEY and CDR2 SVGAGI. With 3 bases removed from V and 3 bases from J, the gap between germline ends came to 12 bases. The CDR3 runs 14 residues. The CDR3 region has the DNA TGTGCCAGCAGTTATGGGGGTTTCGGCTACGAGCAGTACTTC. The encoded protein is CASSYGGFGYEQYF.

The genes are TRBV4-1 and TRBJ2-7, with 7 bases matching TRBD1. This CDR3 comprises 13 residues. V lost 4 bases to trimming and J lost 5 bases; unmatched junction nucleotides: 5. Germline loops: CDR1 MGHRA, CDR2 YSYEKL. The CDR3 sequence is CASSPRTGDEQYF. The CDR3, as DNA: TGCGCCAGCAGCCCCCGAACAGGGGACGAGCAGTACTTC.